The sequence of this TCR beta chain was determined in a study of cytomegalovirus exposure and HLA in healthy donors. Overall study context: The 110 or so validation repertoires used the same platform as the 666 first-cohort repertoires, a later analysis reported. General study points: According to the study, some 160 TCR beta chains were cytomegalovirus-associated.

Germline V gene lookup returns CDR1 SGDLS and CDR2 YYNGEE. V was clipped by 0 bases and J by 4 bases; unmatched bases: 9. This CDR3 comprises 18 residues. With regard to this clone: What it recognizes is unknown.

Libraries were prepared by immunoSEQ multiplex PCR; TCRdb keeps only in-frame clonotypes and omits some of them. The data hold 60,000 to 70,000 clones, with approximately 90% observed a single time. The chain uses TRBV9 and TRBJ2-1, with 11 bases identical to TRBD2. This TCR was sampled from a woman in her late teens or twenties in good health and CMV-seronegative. Sequenced sample: PBMCs. CDR3: CASSVEPSGRTLYNEQFF. The CDR3 DNA sequence: TGTGCCAGCAGCGTAGAGCCTAGCGGGAGGACGCTATACAATGAGCAGTTCTTC.